These 17 T cell receptor beta chains share one sample of origin, sequenced in a study of beta chain features in type 1 diabetes. The study's findings and limits: Moderate yet significant TCRB CDR3 shortening was seen in Type 1 diabetes patients in all four CD4+ subsets.

No antigens are known for them. cDNA synthesis used the whole RNA isolate, giving expressed TCRB sequences. Only in-frame clones appear in the TCRdb table, and some are missing; sequencing was by immunoSEQ multiplex PCR. The sample has about 28,000 clones; about 65% are singletons. Material: Tregs from blood. The source is a woman in her 30s with type 1 diabetes.

The CDR3 DNA reads as TGTGCCAGCACCGCGTCTACCTACAATGAGCAGTTCTTC. Its translation is CASTASTYNEQFF. The chain couples TRBV2 to TRBJ2-1; D unresolved. Germline loops: CDR1 SNHLY, CDR2 FYNNEI. V lost 7 bases and J 2 bases, leaving 9 bases between the germline ends. CDR3 size: 13 residues.

Only a few counts were recorded for this clone. This chain links TRBV19 with TRBJ1-2, with D possibly TRBD1 on 5 matching bases. This CDR3 spans 13 amino acids. Germline CDR1 and CDR2: LNHDA and SQIVND (reference sequence). The V end lost 6 bases, the J end lost 1 base, and 9 bases lay between the germline ends. The CDR3 coding sequence is TGTGCCAGTAGGACAGACAGTAACTATGGCTACACCTTC. Protein product: CASRTDSNYGYTF. The full variable domain, its missing parts supplied by reference TRBV19 and TRBJ1-2, is DGGITQSPKYLFRKEGQNVTLSCEQNLNHDAMYWYRQDPGQGLRLIYYSQIVNDFQKGDIAEGYSVSREKKESFPLTVTSAQKNPTAFYLCASRTDSNYGYTFGSGTRLTVV.

This chain links TRBV2 with TRBJ1-5; D is ambiguous. Trimming cost V 3 bases and J 4 bases, with 7 bases left between them. The CDR3 has 13 residues. The germline V gene has CDR1 SNHLY and CDR2 FYNNEI. Written as DNA, the CDR3 is TGTGCCAGCAGTGACAGTGGTAATCAGCCCCAGCATTTT. Translating it yields CASSDSGNQPQHF.

Turning to this clone: Other nucleotide sequences in the sample specify the same CDR3. The chain has TRBV10-3 and TRBJ2-1; 12 nucleotides match TRBD2. Germline V gives CDR1 ENHRY, CDR2 SYGVKD. Trimming removed 7 bases from V and 2 bases from J; junction bases left unmatched: 9. The CDR3 has 17 amino acids. The CDR3 spells CAIKGLAGAGTYNEQFF. The CDR3 bases are TGTGCCATCAAGGGACTAGCGGGCGCCGGTACCTACAATGAGCAGTTCTTC.

This clone was observed a handful of times. V and J are TRBV4-1 and TRBJ2-1; D is undetermined. There are 14 residues in the CDR3. Germline CDR1 MGHRA, CDR2 YSYEKL. V shed 1 base and J shed 7 bases, with 11 bases lying between them. The CDR3 is CASSQVLGANEQFF. The CDR3 DNA follows: TGCGCCAGCAGCCAAGTCCTAGGCGCGAATGAGCAGTTCTTC.

This clone occurred a few times. This sequence joins TRBV5-1 and TRBJ1-2; 10 bases fit TRBD1. Trimming cost V 0 bases and J 10 bases; bases outside gene matches: 6. The CDR3 runs 14 residues. CDR1 is SGHRS and CDR2 is YFSETQ in the germline V gene. The CDR3 region is CASSLVGTGDFYTF. The CDR3 coding sequence is TGCGCCAGCAGCTTGGTTGGGACAGGGGATTTCTACACCTTC.

The chain carries TRBV9 and TRBJ2-5, with 9 bases lining up with TRBD2. Germline-derived CDR1 and CDR2 are SGDLS and YYNGEE. This CDR3 spans 14 amino acids. Losses at the gene ends were 0 bases for V and 4 bases for J; bases not matched to a gene: 1. CDR3 residues: CASSVAAGGETQYF. CDR3 nucleotides: TGTGCCAGCAGCGTAGCAGCGGGAGGAGAGACCCAGTACTTC.

This clone came up a few times. The chain employs TRBV6-5 and TRBJ2-3; tentatively, D is TRBD2 (6 bases). CDR1 MNHEY and CDR2 SVGAGI come from the germline V gene. With 6 bases removed from V and 7 bases from J, the gap between germline ends came to 14 bases. CDR3 length: 13 amino acids. The CDR3: CASRVAEGHTQYF. CDR3 nucleotide sequence: TGTGCCAGCAGGGTTGCGGAGGGGCATACGCAGTATTTT.

The table lists this clone with a count of one. The chain links TRBV5-1 to TRBJ2-2; TRBD2 is a possible D gene (5 bases). With 3 bases removed from V and 4 bases from J, the gap between germline ends came to 16 bases. The CDR3 is made up of 16 amino acids. Germline V CDR1 and CDR2: SGHRS, YFSETQ. The CDR3 loop reads CASSYDSRAGTGELFF. CDR3 in DNA: TGCGCCAGCAGCTACGATTCCCGGGCGGGCACCGGGGAGCTGTTTTTT.

CDR3 protein: CASSLGTGPFYEQYF. CDR3 nucleotide sequence: TGCGCCAGCAGCTTGGGGACAGGGCCGTTCTACGAGCAGTACTTC. J is TRBJ2-7 and V is TRBV5-1; 8 bases agree with TRBD1. The CDR3 is 15 amino acids. Germline V gene data show CDR1 as SGHRS and CDR2 as YFSETQ. V shed 0 bases, J shed 3 bases, and the junction held 5 bases outside the gene matches.

This clone was detected a few times. The gene calls are TRBV2 and TRBJ1-5, with a tentative D call TRBD1 (6 bases). The length of the CDR3 is 13 residues. With 8 bases removed from V and 2 bases from J, the gap between germline ends came to 10 bases. Germline CDR1 and CDR2: SNHLY and FYNNEI. The CDR3 DNA follows: TGTGCCAGCGGCCGACAGGGCAATCAGCCCCAGCATTTT. It is translated as CASGRQGNQPQHF.

A single count supports this clone. This rearrangement joins TRBV5-1 to TRBJ2-5; tentative D call: TRBD1 (5 bases). The CDR3 is 16 amino acids. Germline V gene data show CDR1 as SGHRS and CDR2 as YFSETQ. Trimming removed 3 bases at V and 1 base at J, with 16 bases between. The CDR3 reads CASSYPQGNGQETQYF. Here the CDR3 DNA reads TGCGCCAGCAGCTATCCTCAGGGAAACGGCCAAGAGACCCAGTACTTC.

The chain combines TRBV5-1 with TRBJ1-2, with D tentatively TRBD1 (6 bases). The CDR3 extends over 16 amino acids. The germline V gene has CDR1 SGHRS and CDR2 YFSETQ. The ends were cut back, 0 bases at V and 2 bases at J, with 14 bases in the middle. The CDR3 coding sequence is TGCGCCAGCAGCTTGGCAGGGGCACAGGGAAACTATGGCTACACCTTC. Translated: CASSLAGAQGNYGYTF.

This clone has a handful of counts. The chain couples TRBV6-6 to TRBJ2-3; no reliable D call. Germline V gives CDR1 MNHNY, CDR2 SVGAGI (reference sequence). V lost 9 bases, J lost 0 bases, and 13 bases lay in between. This CDR3 comprises 14 residues. The CDR3 reads CASQRGPSTDTQYF. The CDR3 DNA reads as TGTGCCAGTCAAAGAGGTCCTAGCACAGATACGCAGTATTTT.

The J gene is TRBJ2-3, the V gene TRBV30; D may be TRBD2 (6 bases). With 0 bases removed from V and 5 bases from J, the gap between germline ends came to 12 bases. Germline V gives CDR1 GTSNPN, CDR2 SVGIG (reference sequence). This CDR3 region has 14 residues. The CDR3 DNA reads TGTGCCTGGAGTGTACACGGTAGCGGAGATACGCAGTATTTT. Its translation is CAWSVHGSGDTQYF.

The chain combines TRBV4-1 with TRBJ1-1, with D tentatively TRBD1 (6 bases). Deletions cut 7 bases from V and 6 bases from J, with 9 bases between. This CDR3 region has 11 residues. The germline V gene encodes CDR1 MGHRA and CDR2 YSYEKL. This chain's CDR3 is CASKQGSEAFF. The CDR3 nucleotides read TGCGCCAGCAAGCAGGGGTCTGAAGCTTTCTTT.

This clone was seen once. This rearrangement joins TRBV29-1 to TRBJ1-2; weak D call: TRBD1 (5 bases). CDR1 and CDR2 (germline): SQVTM, ANQGSEA. The CDR3 runs to 11 residues. V lost 5 bases to trimming and J lost 4 bases, with 8 bases between them. CDR3: CSVPRGYGYTF. CDR3 nucleotide sequence: TGCAGCGTTCCTAGGGGCTATGGCTACACCTTC.